This TCR beta chain is from a study of Tregs in tolerant kidney transplant recipients. Overall study findings and caveats: This study did not directly address biological reproducibility.

CDR3 length: 15 residues. CDR1 is MDHEN, CDR2 SYDVKM, per germline. With 5 bases clipped from V and 3 bases from J, the junction kept 6 bases outside the gene matches. Some clones are missing from TCRdb's copy, which holds only in-frame ones; the method was immunoSEQ multiplex PCR. This repertoire shows approximately 99,000 clones, 90% found once; its top ten account for under 0.35%. Thawed PBMCs were FACS-sorted into unstimulated CD4+CD25+CD127- regulatory T cells, CD4+CD25- non-regulatory cells, CD4 and CD8 cells. This clone was seen just once. Its antigen is not identified. The clonotype comes from a human donor who received a combined kidney and bone marrow transplant. Sequencing used CD4+ T cells from blood, obtained before the transplant. J is TRBJ1-3 and V is TRBV28; TRBD1 aligns across 8 bases. The CDR3 region is CASSAGGVLGNTIYF. In nucleotides, the CDR3 is TGTGCCAGCAGTGCAGGGGGCGTACTTGGAAACACCATATATTTT. Full variable domain (remainder filled in from reference TRBV28 and TRBJ1-3): DVKVTQSSRYLVKRTGEKVFLECVQDMDHENMFWYRQDPGLGLRLIYFSYDVKMKEKGDIPEGYSVSREKKERFSLILESASTNQTSMYLCASSAGGVLGNTIYFGEGSWLTVV.